These 27 T cell receptor beta chains came from one sample sequenced in a study of T cell responses to AZD1222 COVID-19 vaccine. Only in-frame clones appear in the TCRdb table, and some are missing; sequencing was by immunoSEQ multiplex PCR. The sample consists of about 200,000 clones, 90% to 95% of them appearing once. The sequenced sample was peripheral blood, obtained 28 days after the second AZD1222 dose. Source of these receptors: an adult who received the AZD1222 COVID-19 vaccine.

The chain joins TRBV19 to TRBJ1-3, with a weak D call TRBD1 (6 bases). V lost 4 bases and J lost 5, with 21 bases in between. There are 17 residues in the CDR3. The germline gives CDR1 LNHDA, CDR2 SQIVND (reference sequence). This CDR3 is CASSTTQPGVRRNTIYF. The CDR3, as DNA: TGTGCCAGTAGTACGACCCAGCCAGGGGTCCGACGAAACACCATATATTTT.

The chain uses TRBV5-1 and TRBJ1-1; 8 positions agree with TRBD1. The CDR3 has 14 amino acids. CDR1 is SGHRS and CDR2 is YFSETQ in the germline V gene. V was pared by 4 bases and J by 5 bases, with 7 bases of the junction left unmatched. CDR3 residues: CASSGTTGVTEAFF. DNA of the CDR3: TGCGCCAGCAGCGGCACGACAGGGGTTACTGAAGCTTTCTTT.

This chain uses TRBV9 with TRBJ2-3; D gene uncertain. This CDR3 contains 14 residues. Trimming left V 0 bases short and J 4 bases short, with 9 bases between. Germline V CDR1 and CDR2: SGDLS, YYNGEE. CDR3 coding DNA: TGTGCCAGCAGCGTAGATTATCTATCAGATACGCAGTATTTT. It translates to CASSVDYLSDTQYF.

V usage is TRBV24-1 and J usage is TRBJ2-3; D might be TRBD1 or TRBD2, each matching 5 bases. Trimming shortened V by 1 base and J by 2 bases, and 12 bases separated the two germline ends. CDR3 length equals 16 residues. The V gene's germline CDR1 is KGHDR and CDR2 SFDVKD. The CDR3 reads CATSDFSGTLTDTQYF. In DNA, the CDR3 is TGTGCCACCAGTGATTTTTCCGGGACCCTCACAGATACGCAGTATTTT.

The V call is TRBV9, the J call TRBJ2-2; D gene ambiguous. The CDR3 is 12 residues long. The V and J ends lost 0 bases and 6 bases respectively, with 3 bases between them. Germline CDR1 reads SGDLS; CDR2 reads YYNGEE. The CDR3 nucleotides read TGTGCCAGCAGCGTAGTTTCCGGGGAGCTGTTTTTT. Its translation: CASSVVSGELFF.

The genes are TRBV4-3 and TRBJ2-1, with 11 bases identical to TRBD2. V lost 3 bases, J lost 7 bases, and 8 bases stayed unmatched. This CDR3 comprises 16 residues. Germline V CDR1 and CDR2: LGHNA, YSLEER. This CDR3 reads CASSHGLAGGGNEQFF. CDR3 coding DNA: TGCGCCAGCAGCCACGGACTAGCGGGTGGGGGTAATGAGCAGTTCTTC.

The chain has TRBV5-4 and TRBJ1-1; 9 nucleotides agree with TRBD1. Germline loops: CDR1 SGHNT, CDR2 YYREEE (reference sequence). CDR3 length: 12 residues. With 5 bases clipped from V and 4 bases from J, the junction kept 0 bases outside the gene matches. CDR3 nucleotides: TGTGCCAGCAGACAGGGGGCCACTGAAGCTTTCTTT. Its translation: CASRQGATEAFF.

This sequence joins TRBV3-1 (or the pseudogene TRBV3-2) and TRBJ1-3; the D is unclear. The germline V gene encodes CDR1 LGHDT and CDR2 YNNKEL (reference sequence). V was cut by 0 bases and J by 0 bases, with 15 bases left in between. The CDR3 covers 18 residues. This chain's CDR3 is CASSQDGMGGSSGNTIYF. CDR3 DNA sequence: TGTGCCAGCAGCCAAGACGGAATGGGCGGGAGCTCTGGAAACACCATATATTTT.

V usage is TRBV7-8 and J usage is TRBJ2-1; D ambiguous. Trimming pared 5 bases from V and 8 bases from J, leaving 19 bases between. CDR3 length: 15 residues. Looked up from germline, CDR1 is SGHVS and CDR2 is FQNEAQ. For the CDR3, the DNA is TGTGCCAGCAGCATCAGTAGCCATGGTGGCGATGAGCAGTTCTTC. It is translated as CASSISSHGGDEQFF.

The J gene is TRBJ1-2, the V gene TRBV28, with TRBD1 matching over 12 bases. Losses at the gene ends were 9 bases for V and 7 bases for J; bases not matched to a gene: 12. Per germline, CDR1 MDHEN and CDR2 SYDVKM. The CDR3 totals 15 residues. This CDR3 reads CASGTGGAKSRGYTF. DNA for the CDR3: TGTGCCAGTGGGACAGGGGGCGCGAAGTCGCGTGGCTACACCTTC.

The chain has TRBV29-1 and TRBJ2-5; D may correspond to TRBD1 or TRBD2 (6 bases each). The CDR3 has 15 residues. Germline assignment: CDR1 SQVTM and CDR2 ANQGSEA. V shed 4 bases and J shed 4 bases, with 19 bases lying between them. Here the CDR3 reads CSVGVVRGEGETQYF. The DNA for the CDR3 is TGCAGCGTTGGTGTAGTAAGGGGGGAAGGAGAGACCCAGTACTTC.

The chain employs TRBV2 and TRBJ1-1, with 9 bases matching TRBD1. With V trimmed by 8 bases and J by 1 base, 5 bases remained unmatched. Looked up from germline, CDR1 is SNHLY and CDR2 is FYNNEI. This CDR3 region has 14 residues. The CDR3 sequence: CASERDRANTEAFF. The DNA of the CDR3 is TGTGCCAGCGAACGGGACAGGGCGAACACTGAAGCTTTCTTT.

The gene calls are TRBV7-9 and TRBJ2-7; TRBD2 aligns across 7 bases. Germline V gene data show CDR1 as SEHNR and CDR2 as FQNEAQ (reference sequence). Germline trimming cut 1 base from V and 6 bases from J; bases unmatched to any gene: 0. The CDR3 length is 12 residues. CDR3 loop: CASSLGGGEQYF. The CDR3 coding sequence is TGTGCCAGCAGCTTAGGCGGGGGCGAGCAGTACTTC.

The genes are TRBV30 and TRBJ1-4; 7 bases match TRBD1. This CDR3 comprises 14 residues. From germline, CDR1 is GTSNPN and CDR2 SVGIG (reference sequence). V was clipped by 5 bases and J by 2 bases; unmatched bases: 5. The CDR3 region has the DNA TGTGCCTGGGGCGGGACAGCTACTAATGAAAAACTGTTTTTT. Translation: CAWGGTATNEKLFF.

V and J are TRBV9 and TRBJ1-2; no clear D gene. CDR3 length: 13 amino acids. Germline V gene data show CDR1 as SGDLS and CDR2 as YYNGEE. The V gene lost 1 base and the J gene lost 8 bases, with 12 bases spanning the gap. In DNA, the CDR3 is TGTGCCAGCAGCGTAACTGAGAGAGAGGGCTACACCTTC. Its translation is CASSVTEREGYTF.

The rearrangement uses TRBV5-4 and TRBJ1-4; no clear D gene. The CDR3 sequence is 13 residues long. V was shortened by 1 base and J by 14 bases, with 15 bases between the two germline ends. Germline CDR1 reads SGHNT; CDR2 reads YYREEE (reference sequence). CDR3 sequence (DNA): TGTGCCAGCAGCTTGTCGGGTATGAAAAGGCTGTTTTTT. Protein sequence: CASSLSGMKRLFF.

This chain joins TRBV4-1 and TRBJ1-4; D is undetermined. Germline V gene data show CDR1 as MGHRA and CDR2 as YSYEKL. This CDR3 has 13 amino acids. Trimming stripped 10 bases from V and 6 bases from J, with 15 bases between. The CDR3 bases are TGCGCCACCCACGGAGGATCACATGAAAAACTGTTTTTT. It is translated as CATHGGSHEKLFF.

The V and J genes are TRBV18 and TRBJ1-2; a possible D gene is TRBD1 (6 bases). Germline V CDR1 and CDR2: KGHSH, LQKENI. The CDR3 length is 11 residues. V shed 6 bases and J shed 12 bases, with 14 bases lying between them. CDR3 bases: TGTGCCAGCTCGCCAGGGGAGGCGGACACCTTC. Its translation is CASSPGEADTF.

The rearrangement uses TRBV6-6 and TRBJ2-5, with 7 positions matching TRBD2. In germline, CDR1 is MNHNY, CDR2 SVGAGI (reference sequence). The V and J ends lost 0 bases and 4 bases, in that order; junction bases with no gene match: 2. This CDR3 region has 14 residues. CDR3 coding DNA: TGTGCCAGCAGTTACTCGTCTAGCGGAGAGACCCAGTACTTC. It specifies CASSYSSSGETQYF.

This chain uses TRBV4-2 with TRBJ2-3, with 8 positions matching TRBD2. This CDR3 region has 17 residues. The V gene's germline CDR1 is LGHNA and CDR2 YNFKEQ. V lost 0 bases to trimming and J lost 2 bases; unmatched junction nucleotides: 7. The CDR3 loop reads CASSQEDTLAVTDTQYF. DNA of the CDR3: TGTGCCAGCAGCCAAGAGGATACACTAGCGGTCACAGATACGCAGTATTTT.

This chain links TRBV3-1 (or the pseudogene TRBV3-2) with TRBJ2-3; D is undetermined. V was trimmed by 0 bases and J by 0 bases, leaving 13 bases between them. The CDR3 has 17 residues. From germline, CDR1 is LGHDT and CDR2 YNNKEL (reference sequence). CDR3 coding DNA: TGTGCCAGCAGCCAAGATATAGGCTTTAGCAGCACAGATACGCAGTATTTT. This gives the protein CASSQDIGFSSTDTQYF.

The J gene is TRBJ2-4, the V gene TRBV4-1; TRBD2 agrees at 11 bases. The junction had 2 bases not matched to a gene; V was cut back by 1 base and J by 0 bases. This CDR3 contains 17 residues. CDR1 MGHRA and CDR2 YSYEKL come from the germline V gene. This CDR3 is CASSQGLAGLAKNIQYF. Written as DNA, the CDR3 is TGCGCCAGCAGCCAAGGACTAGCGGGACTAGCCAAAAACATTCAGTACTTC.

CDR3 in DNA: TGTGCCAGCAGCGGAAACACCCACGAGCAGTACTTC. Residues: CASSGNTHEQYF. This sequence joins TRBV5-8 and TRBJ2-7; D is uncertain. Germline V CDR1 and CDR2: SGHTS, YDEGEE. This CDR3 is built from 12 residues. The V end was cut by 4 bases, the J end by 5 bases, with 10 bases between.

The rearrangement joins TRBV28 to TRBJ1-5, with D perhaps TRBD1 (5 bases). Germline CDR1 and CDR2: MDHEN and SYDVKM. V shed 2 bases and J shed 4 bases, with 9 bases lying between them. This CDR3 region has 14 residues. The CDR3 coding sequence is TGTGCCAGCAGTTTAGGGGGTCCTAATCAGCCCCAGCATTTT. Its protein product is CASSLGGPNQPQHF.

The chain carries TRBV28 and TRBJ2-7, with 11 bases identical to TRBD1. The CDR3 extends over 15 amino acids. Trimming at V came to 9 bases and at J to 3 bases, leaving 10 bases not matched to a gene. Germline assignment: CDR1 MDHEN and CDR2 SYDVKM. The CDR3 loop is CASYTTGQGVYEQYF. CDR3 nucleotide sequence: TGTGCCAGTTATACTACGGGACAGGGGGTCTACGAGCAGTACTTC.

This sequence joins TRBV10-1 and TRBJ2-7, with no clear D. Trimming left V 5 bases short and J 3 bases short, with 8 bases between. The CDR3 is made up of 12 amino acids. CDR1 and CDR2 (germline): WNHNN, SYGVQD (reference sequence). This CDR3 is CASSQNLYEQYF. The CDR3 nucleotides read TGCGCCAGCAGTCAGAACCTCTACGAGCAGTACTTC.

The V gene is TRBV11-3, the J gene TRBJ1-3, with a tentative D call TRBD1 (5 bases). V was cut by 5 bases and J by 0 bases, with 14 bases left in between. This CDR3 is 16 amino acids long. The germline V gene encodes CDR1 SGHNT and CDR2 YENEEA. CDR3 amino acids: CASSTRDSPSGNTIYF. The DNA for the CDR3 is TGTGCCAGCAGCACCCGCGACAGTCCCTCTGGAAACACCATATATTTT.